This passage covers 17 T cell receptor beta chains from one sample sequenced in a study of persistence of HIV-infected CD4 T cells. This was the immunoSEQ version 4 assay in survey mode. Method: immunoSEQ multiplex PCR; TCRdb's copy keeps in-frame clones and lacks some. Among some 31,000 clones, roughly 82% were seen once, and the ten largest hold more than 0.85%. No antigen has been assigned to these receptors. The stimulus was lysate of CMV-infected fibroblasts, around 10 ug/mL. CD40L-negative CD69-negative CD45RO-high memory CD4+ T cells were sorted as populations depleted of antigen-responding cells. The material sequenced was CD4+ T cells sorted from PBMCs after roughly 18-hour stimulation, taken from a patient who received antiretroviral therapy. All receptors derive from an adult man with HIV who was CMV-seropositive.

The chain couples TRBV7-3 to TRBJ2-2; D remains unclear. Trimming shortened V by 3 bases and J by 8 bases, and 7 bases separated the two germline ends. Per the germline V gene, CDR1 is SGHTA and CDR2 is FQGTGA. The CDR3 has 12 residues. The CDR3 spells CASSFLSGELFF. CDR3 DNA sequence: TGTGCCAGCAGCTTTCTTTCGGGGGAGCTGTTTTTT.

CDR3 region: CASSLGGVTDTQYF. Here the CDR3 DNA reads TGTGCCAGCAGCTTAGGGGGGGTCACAGATACGCAGTATTTT. V usage is TRBV11-3 and J usage is TRBJ2-3, with D possibly TRBD2 on 6 matching bases. This CDR3 region has 14 residues. Germline CDR1 is SGHNT and CDR2 is YENEEA. V lost 1 base and J lost 2, with 7 bases in between.

This sequence joins TRBV6-5 and TRBJ1-5; D gene ambiguous. The V end lost 2 bases, the J end lost 1 base, and 3 bases lay between the germline ends. The CDR3 runs 13 residues. In germline, CDR1 is MNHEY, CDR2 SVGAGI. The CDR3 sequence is CASSYGSNQPQHF. CDR3 sequence (DNA): TGTGCCAGCAGTTACGGGAGCAATCAGCCCCAGCATTTT.

A few counts support this clone. CDR3 nucleotide sequence: TGTGCCAGCAGCCAAGGGGTCCGGGGGGAAGAGACCCAGTACTTC. Protein: CASSQGVRGEETQYF. The V call is TRBV4-2, the J call TRBJ2-5, with TRBD2 identical over 7 bases. V lost 1 base to trimming and J lost 3 bases; unmatched junction nucleotides: 5. The CDR3 has 15 amino acids. The germline CDR1 and CDR2 sequences are LGHNA and YNFKEQ.

This clone was seen a handful of times. The chain couples TRBV28 to TRBJ1-1; D might be TRBD1 (6 bases). The CDR3 loop spans 18 amino acids. Trimming shortened V by 3 bases and J by 1 base, and 21 bases separated the two germline ends. Germline V gene lookup returns CDR1 MDHEN and CDR2 SYDVKM. In DNA form, the CDR3 reads TGTGCCAGCAGTTTTTGGGGGGGCGACCCCATAGGGAACACTGAAGCTTTCTTT. It yields the protein CASSFWGGDPIGNTEAFF.

The V and J genes are TRBV5-1 and TRBJ2-2; the D gene is possibly TRBD1 (5 bases). The V gene's germline CDR1 is SGHRS and CDR2 YFSETQ. V was clipped by 4 bases and J by 5 bases, with 9 bases between them. The CDR3 covers 13 residues. CDR3 amino acids: CASSEGVTGELFF. DNA of the CDR3: TGCGCCAGCAGCGAAGGGGTTACCGGGGAGCTGTTTTTT.

J is TRBJ2-7 and V is TRBV6-5; D is unclear. In germline, CDR1 is MNHEY, CDR2 SVGAGI. With 2 bases removed from V and 6 bases from J, the gap between germline ends came to 11 bases. The CDR3 loop spans 13 amino acids. The CDR3, as DNA: TGTGCCAGCAGTTACCCCGCCACCACCGAGCAGTACTTC. Translated: CASSYPATTEQYF.

The V and J genes are TRBV20-1 and TRBJ2-5; D call uncertain. The ends were cut back, 6 bases at V and 2 bases at J, with 7 bases in the middle. The CDR3 spans 11 residues. Germline V CDR1 and CDR2: DFQATT, SNEGSKA (reference sequence). CDR3 protein: CSAEAQETQYF. The CDR3, as DNA: TGCAGTGCCGAGGCGCAAGAGACCCAGTACTTC.

The chain recombines TRBV7-3 with TRBJ1-1, with D possibly matching TRBD1 (5 bases). Germline V gives CDR1 SGHTA, CDR2 FQGTGA. The CDR3 is 13 amino acids. The ends were cut back, 3 bases at V and 4 bases at J, with 9 bases in the middle. CDR3 residues: CASSLGGGTEAFF. The CDR3 bases are TGTGCCAGCAGCTTGGGGGGTGGCACTGAAGCTTTCTTT. The full variable domain, rest sourced from reference TRBV7-3 and TRBJ1-1, is GAGVSQTPSNKVTEKGKYVELRCDPISGHTALYWYRQSLGQGPEFLIYFQGTGAADDSGLPNDRFFAVRPEGSVSTLKIQRTERGDSAVYLCASSLGGGTEAFFGQGTRLTVV.

This clone was recorded only once. The chain recombines TRBV19 with TRBJ1-5; 12 bases fit TRBD1. The CDR3 extends over 17 amino acids. CDR1 is LNHDA, CDR2 SQIVND, per germline (reference sequence). V shed 6 bases and J 5 bases; nucleotides not matched to a gene: 11. The CDR3 sequence: CASRHRDRGREDQPQHF. In nucleotides, the CDR3 is TGTGCCAGTAGACATAGGGACAGGGGGCGCGAGGATCAGCCCCAGCATTTT.

The gene calls are TRBV7-6 and TRBJ1-3; 9 positions agree with TRBD1. V was pared by 5 bases and J by 2 bases, with 7 bases of the junction left unmatched. This CDR3 is 16 amino acids long. CDR1 is SGHVS and CDR2 is FNYEAQ in the germline V gene. The CDR3 DNA follows: TGTGCCAGCAGCGCGGCACAGGGGGCTGCTGGAAACACCATATATTTT. Encoded protein: CASSAAQGAAGNTIYF.

The gene calls are TRBV11-3 and TRBJ2-7, with 8 bases lining up with TRBD1. CDR1 is SGHNT and CDR2 is YENEEA in the germline V gene. The CDR3 covers 16 residues. V gave up 5 bases and J gave up 5 bases; unmatched junction bases: 14. CDR3 in amino acids: CASSIGQGEFVDEQYF. In DNA form, the CDR3 reads TGTGCCAGCAGCATCGGACAGGGAGAATTTGTTGACGAGCAGTACTTC.

The J gene is TRBJ1-2, the V gene TRBV6-6; TRBD1 matches at 11 bases. Trimming removed 7 bases from V and 4 bases from J; junction bases left unmatched: 5. The CDR3 is made up of 14 amino acids. The V gene's germline CDR1 is MNHNY and CDR2 SVGAGI (reference sequence). The CDR3 DNA sequence: TGTGCCAGCAAGGGACAGGGGGTAGGCTATGGCTACACCTTC. It translates to CASKGQGVGYGYTF.

The chain links TRBV4-1 to TRBJ2-7; D gene uncertain. The CDR3 loop spans 15 amino acids. V lost 4 bases, J lost 6 bases, and 19 bases lay in between. Germline values: CDR1 MGHRA, CDR2 YSYEKL. CDR3 sequence reads: CASSLGDHAPFEQYF. CDR3 coding DNA: TGCGCCAGCAGCCTGGGCGATCATGCCCCTTTCGAGCAGTACTTC.

The chain couples TRBV7-2 to TRBJ1-2; D is perhaps TRBD1 (5 bases). Germline CDR1 SGHTA, CDR2 FQGNSA. V gave up 1 base and J gave up 4 bases, with 7 bases separating them. The CDR3 covers 13 residues. The CDR3 here is CASSLDRSYGYTF. The CDR3 region has the DNA TGTGCCAGCAGCTTAGACAGGAGCTATGGCTACACCTTC.

The chain combines TRBV24-1 with TRBJ2-1; D assignment may be TRBD1 or TRBD2 (5 bases each). CDR3 size: 16 residues. Trimming removed 5 bases at V and 7 bases at J, with 20 bases between. CDR1 KGHDR and CDR2 SFDVKD come from the germline V gene. The CDR3 sequence is CATSGEVGLTRNEQFF. Here the CDR3 DNA reads TGTGCCACCAGTGGGGAAGTGGGGCTAACTAGGAATGAGCAGTTCTTC.

The rearrangement uses TRBV7-2 and TRBJ1-1, with a possible D match to TRBD1 (5 bases). V was pared by 6 bases and J by 1 base, with 12 bases between. Germline V CDR1 and CDR2: SGHTA, FQGNSA. The length of the CDR3 is 14 residues. The CDR3 loop reads CASRSLRGNTEAFF. CDR3 bases: TGTGCCAGCAGATCTTTGAGGGGGAACACTGAAGCTTTCTTT.